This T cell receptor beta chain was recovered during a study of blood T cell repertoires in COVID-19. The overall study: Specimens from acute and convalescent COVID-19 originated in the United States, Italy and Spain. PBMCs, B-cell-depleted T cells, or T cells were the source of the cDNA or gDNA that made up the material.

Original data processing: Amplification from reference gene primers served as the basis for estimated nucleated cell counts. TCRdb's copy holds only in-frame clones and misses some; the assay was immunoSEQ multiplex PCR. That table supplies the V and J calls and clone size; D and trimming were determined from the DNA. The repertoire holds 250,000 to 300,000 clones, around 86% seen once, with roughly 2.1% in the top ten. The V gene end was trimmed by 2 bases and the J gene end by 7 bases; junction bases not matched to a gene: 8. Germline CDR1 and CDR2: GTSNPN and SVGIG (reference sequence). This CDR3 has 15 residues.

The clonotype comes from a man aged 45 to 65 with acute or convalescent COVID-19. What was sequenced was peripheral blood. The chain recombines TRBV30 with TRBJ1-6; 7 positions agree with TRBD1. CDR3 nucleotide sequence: TGTGCCTGGAGTCCACGAGGGACAGAAAATTCACCCCTCCACTTT. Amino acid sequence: CAWSPRGTENSPLHF. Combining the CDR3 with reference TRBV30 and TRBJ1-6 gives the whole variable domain SQTIHQWPATLVQPVGSPLSLECTVEGTSNPNLYWYRQAAGRGLQLLFYSVGIGQISSEVPQNLSASRPQDRQFILSSKKLLLSDSGFYLCAWSPRGTENSPLHFGNGTRLTVT.